A selection of T cell receptor beta chains follows, all from one sample in a study of tumor-infiltrating lymphocytes in primary liver carcinoma. TCRdb called the multiplex PCR reads again in MiXCR, with one record for every CDR3 protein. Of 250,000 to 400,000 distinct CDR3 sequences in the sample, roughly 60% were seen once. Sequencing used peripheral blood. Receptors originate from a man aged 40-50 years with primary liver carcinoma and hepatitis B virus infection. CDR3s include the opening cysteine and the closing phenylalanine or tryptophan. The order of the fields is clone size, V gene, D gene, J gene, CDR3 DNA, CDR3 protein. D genes are given only for firm matches. Clone size is given for some rows only: seen once, a few or many times, or a class if the clone is expanded.

many	TRBV6-2/TRBV6-3	TRBD2	TRBJ2-2	TGTGCCAGCAGTCCCCCCCCTAGCGGGAGGGGGACCGGGGAGCTGTTTTTT	CASSPPPSGRGTGELFF
few	TRBV7-9	-	TRBJ2-7	TGTGCCAGCAGCTTTTCCTACGGCGAGCAGTACTTC	CASSFSYGEQYF
-	TRBV5-4	TRBD2	TRBJ2-1	TGTGCCAGCAGCTTGACTTGTAGCGGGATAGACAATGAGCAGTTCTTC	CASSLTCSGIDNEQFF
-	TRBV5-1	-	TRBJ2-1	TGCGCCAGCAGCTCCGGTAGGCGGCTGTTCTTC	CASSSGRRLFF
few	TRBV5-1	-	TRBJ2-7	TGCGCCAGCAGTCACGAGGGGGGTCGGGAGCAGTACTTC	CASSHEGGREQYF
once	TRBV5-1	TRBD1	TRBJ2-7	TGCGCCAGCAGCAGTCGGACAGGGGATTTCGCCGAGCAGTACTTC	CASSSRTGDFAEQYF
-	TRBV28	-	TRBJ1-2	TGTGCCAGCACTTCCGCCTATGGCTACACCTTC	CASTSAYGYTF
-	TRBV5-6	-	TRBJ2-1	TGTGCCAGCACCGTGTCGGGTGGAGTAGAAAGGTACAATGAGCAGTTCTTC	CASTVSGGVERYNEQFF
-	TRBV6-4	TRBD1	TRBJ1-1	TGTGCCAGCAGTGACTCCCCTGGACAGGGAGAAGCTTTCTTT	CASSDSPGQGEAFF
-	TRBV20-1	-	TRBJ2-5	TGCAGTGCTCGAAGGGTCAGGTGGAGACAAGAGACCCAGTACTTC	CSARRVRWRQETQYF
few	TRBV10-2	TRBD1	TRBJ2-7	TGCGCCAGCAGTGGCCTCACAGGGGGCTACGAGCAGTACTTC	CASSGLTGGYEQYF
-	TRBV30	-	TRBJ2-7	TGTGCCTGGACCGTAGAGGGGCGGGAGCAGTACTTC	CAWTVEGREQYF
-	TRBV28	-	TRBJ1-5	TGTGCCAGCAGTCTCCCCGGGGGGGCATCGTATCAGCCCCAGCATTTT	CASSLPGGASYQPQHF
-	TRBV6-2/TRBV6-3	-	TRBJ2-3	TGTGCCAGCACCCCCGTAGAAGCGACAGATATGCAGTATTTT	CASTPVEATDMQYF
-	TRBV28	-	TRBJ1-1	TGTGCCAGTACCAGGGGCCATGGGAACACTGAAGCTTTCTTT	CASTRGHGNTEAFF
-	TRBV4-1	-	TRBJ2-7	TGCGCCAGCAGCCAAGGACTAGTGGGGGGTAGCTCCTACGAGCAGTACTTC	CASSQGLVGGSSYEQYF
-	TRBV6-5	-	TRBJ2-1	TGTGCCAGCAGTTACTTCAGGAACAATGAGCAGTTCTTC	CASSYFRNNEQFF
-	TRBV11-2	-	TRBJ2-5	TGTGCCAGCAGCGTAGTAGGGGGGGGTGAGTCCCAGTACTTC	CASSVVGGGESQYF
many	TRBV6-2/TRBV6-3	TRBD2	TRBJ2-1	TGTGCCAGCAGTTACTTACCGGGACTAGCGGGAAACAATGAGCAGTTCTTC	CASSYLPGLAGNNEQFF
-	TRBV11-1	TRBD1	TRBJ2-1	TGTGCCAGCAGCTTTAGACAGGGCAGATCCTACAATGGGCAATTCTTC	CASSFRQGRSYNGQFF
-	TRBV12-3/TRBV12-4	TRBD1	TRBJ2-1	TGTGCCAGCGCCTCTTTCGGCAGGGGGCTCGATGAGCAGTTCTTC	CASASFGRGLDEQFF
many	TRBV4-3	-	TRBJ1-1	TGCGCCAGCAGCGGTGACTACACTGAAGCTTTCTTT	CASSGDYTEAFF
many	TRBV5-8	-	TRBJ1-2	TGTGCCAGCAGCTTAACAGGGACTCACTCCTATGGCTACACCTTC	CASSLTGTHSYGYTF
-	TRBV28	TRBD1	TRBJ1-5	TGTACCAGTAAACCACAGGGGGCGTCTTATCAGCCCCAGCATTTT	CTSKPQGASYQPQHF
few	TRBV28	TRBD1	TRBJ1-4	TGTGCCAGCAGCCGACCCTCGGGACAGAAGATTTATGGGAAACTGTTTTTT	CASSRPSGQKIYGKLFF
-	TRBV11-3	-	TRBJ2-2	TGCGCCAGCAGCCCGTCTCCTCCTAACACCGGGGAGCTGTTTTTT	CASSPSPPNTGELFF
-	TRBV30	-	TRBJ1-6	TGTGCCTGGAGTAAGGGGAGCAATTCACCCTTCCACTTT	CAWSKGSNSPFHF
-	TRBV5-1	-	TRBJ2-5	TGTGCCAGCAAGGAGGAAGGAGGGGAGACCCTGTACTTC	CASKEEGGETLYF
-	TRBV28	TRBD2	TRBJ2-3	TGTGCCAGCAGTTCCCCATCAGAGCGGGAGGGTGGAGATACGCAGTATTTT	CASSSPSEREGGDTQYF
many	TRBV6-2/TRBV6-3	-	TRBJ1-1	TGTGCCAGCAGTTACGGAGGGAAGGGCTACACTGAAGCTTTCTTT	CASSYGGKGYTEAFF